The rows below give T cell receptor beta chains drawn from one sample of a study of blood T cell repertoires in COVID-19. Measured with immunoSEQ multiplex PCR; TCRdb has only the in-frame clones, and not every one. This sample has some 400,000 clones; around 90% occur once, and the top ten carry 6.5%. Source material: peripheral blood. Source of these receptors: a man between 18 and 29 years old with active or convalescent COVID-19. CDR3s include the opening cysteine and the closing phenylalanine or tryptophan. The D gene is left open where the match is weak. Some rows have no size entry. The others give once, few or many, or a class for an expanded clone.

clone size	D gene	J gene	V gene	CDR3 DNA	CDR3 protein
.	TRBD2	TRBJ2-3	TRBV5-6	TGTGCCAGCAGCTTGGCTAGCGGGAGCACAGATACGCAGTATTTT	CASSLASGSTDTQYF
.	.	TRBJ2-7	TRBV6-2/TRBV6-3	TGTGCCAGCAGTTTAGCCCGGGATATCGCCTACGAGCAGTACTTC	CASSLARDIAYEQYF
.	.	TRBJ1-1	TRBV6-2/TRBV6-3	TGTGCCAGCAGTTACTCGTCTGGTCCCAGGGCGAACACTGAAGCTTTCTTT	CASSYSSGPRANTEAFF
.	.	TRBJ2-2	TRBV5-4	TGTGCCAGCAGCTTGGTGCAGGGAGGAACCGGGGAGCTGTTTTTT	CASSLVQGGTGELFF
.	.	TRBJ1-6	TRBV6-5	TGTGCCAGCAGTTTTTACGGGACACTTAATTCACCCCTCCACTTT	CASSFYGTLNSPLHF
once	.	TRBJ1-2	TRBV12-3/TRBV12-4	TGTGCCAGCAGCCCAAACTCCGGCTACACCTTC	CASSPNSGYTF
once	.	TRBJ2-2	TRBV6-2/TRBV6-3	TGTGCCAGCAGCCCCCGCGCCCGCTACACCGGGGAGCTGTTTTTT	CASSPRARYTGELFF
.	.	TRBJ2-3	TRBV27	TGTGCCAGCAGACAGGGAAACACAGATACGCAGTATTTT	CASRQGNTDTQYF
.	TRBD1	TRBJ2-4	TRBV7-9	TGTGCCAGCAGCCCACAGGGGGCTGGGACCAAAAACATTCAGTACTTC	CASSPQGAGTKNIQYF
.	TRBD1	TRBJ1-3	TRBV11-3	TGTGCCAGCAGCCCCGGACAGGGTTCCGGAAACACCATATATTTT	CASSPGQGSGNTIYF
.	.	TRBJ2-7	TRBV5-6	TGTGCCAGCAGCTTGACAACCTACGAGCAGTACTTC	CASSLTTYEQYF
.	.	TRBJ1-3	TRBV4-1	TGCGCCAGCAGCCAAGACAAGTGGAGAGGAAACACCATATATTTT	CASSQDKWRGNTIYF
.	TRBD1	TRBJ2-5	TRBV13	TGTGCCAGCAGCCCAACAGGGGAAGGAGAGACCCAGTACTTC	CASSPTGEGETQYF
.	.	TRBJ1-2	TRBV12-3/TRBV12-4	TGTGCCAGCAGCCATGGACAGCTTTCGGGCTACACCTTC	CASSHGQLSGYTF
.	TRBD2	TRBJ2-1	TRBV5-6	TGTGCCAGCAGCTCGGGACTAGCGGGAGTCAGCAATGAGCAGTTCTTC	CASSSGLAGVSNEQFF
.	.	TRBJ2-3	TRBV6-2/TRBV6-3	TGTGCCAGCAGTTACTCGTTTGGACTCTCAGATACGCAGTATTTT	CASSYSFGLSDTQYF
.	.	TRBJ1-6	TRBV7-3	TGTGCCAGCAGCTTGTTGCAGGGAAGATCACCCCTCCACTTT	CASSLLQGRSPLHF
.	TRBD2	TRBJ2-1	TRBV7-8	TGTGCCAGCAGCTTAAACCTAGCGGGAGGGCCGGGTGATGAGCAGTTCTTC	CASSLNLAGGPGDEQFF
.	.	TRBJ1-1	TRBV19	TGTGCCAGTAGTATGGGGGCGGTGAACACTGAAGCTTTCTTT	CASSMGAVNTEAFF
.	.	TRBJ2-2	TRBV5-1	TGCGCCAGCAGCTTGCTGCGGCAAAACACCGGGGAGCTGTTTTTT	CASSLLRQNTGELFF
.	.	TRBJ2-3	TRBV3-1/TRBV3-2	TGTGCCAGCAGCCCAGGGACTCCGGGTGGAGATACGCAGTATTTT	CASSPGTPGGDTQYF
.	.	TRBJ2-6	TRBV2	TGTGCCAGCAGTGATTTACAGGGTTTAATTTACTCTGGGGCCAACGTGCTGACTTTC	CASSDLQGLIYSGANVLTF
.	.	TRBJ2-1	TRBV6-5	TGTGCCACCCATTCGTCGGGGAATGAGCAGTTCTTC	CATHSSGNEQFF